One and the same sample provided the 3 T cell receptor beta chains below, sequenced in a study of Graves' ophthalmopathy and Graves' hyperthyroidism. Beta-chain TCR CDR3 regions were amplified from RNA transcripts. The authors performed first-round RT-PCR with HTBI primers and then a second-round multiplex PCR. TCRdb passed the multiplex PCR reads through MiXCR, listing each CDR3 protein once. The table lists around 400,000 distinct CDR3 sequences, about a sixth of them singletons. Sequenced material: peripheral blood. The receptor source for this set is a woman between 18 and 29 years old with Graves' ophthalmopathy.

V is TRBV6-5 and J is TRBJ2-7, with 11 positions matching TRBD2. The V gene end was trimmed by 2 bases and the J gene end by 3 bases; junction bases not matched to a gene: 6. Germline V gives CDR1 MNHEY, CDR2 SVGAGI. The length of the CDR3 is 16 residues. CDR3 coding DNA: TGTGCCAGCAGTTACGGTACTAGCGGGAGAGGCTACGAGCAGTACTTC. This sequence encodes CASSYGTSGRGYEQYF.

This clonotype was counted at least ten times. This chain uses TRBV29-1 with TRBJ2-5; D not certain. Per germline, CDR1 SQVTM and CDR2 ANQGSEA. The CDR3 is 12 residues long. V was shortened by 4 bases and J by 5 bases, with 11 bases between the two germline ends. The CDR3 bases are TGCAGCGTTGTTTCGGCCGGGGAGACCCAGTACTTC. Its translation is CSVVSAGETQYF.

This clonotype was counted ten times or more. This rearrangement joins TRBV5-1 to TRBJ2-6; D is ambiguous. The CDR3 is 14 amino acids. The germline CDR1 and CDR2 sequences are SGHRS and YFSETQ. Trimming shortened V by 7 bases and J by 1 base, and 9 bases separated the two germline ends. CDR3 nucleotides: TGCGCCAGCGCCCGTGGATCTGGGGCCAACGTCCTGACTTTC. It codes for CASARGSGANVLTF.